One and the same sample provided the 10 T cell receptor beta chains below, sequenced in a study of control samples from healthy donors and cancer patients. Assay used: immunoSEQ multiplex PCR; TCRdb lists only in-frame clones, some missing. The data hold roughly 120,000 clones, with 90% to 95% observed a single time. The material sequenced was PBMCs. These receptors all stem from a man aged 50 to 59 with head and neck cancer.

This clone was seen just once. The rearrangement joins TRBV6-5 to TRBJ1-6; D uncertain. CDR1 MNHEY and CDR2 SVGAGI come from the germline V gene. CDR3 length equals 15 residues. With 2 bases removed from V and 5 bases from J, the gap between germline ends came to 10 bases. This CDR3 is CASSYKGSDNSPLHF. The CDR3 DNA follows: TGTGCCAGCAGTTACAAGGGTTCTGATAATTCACCCCTCCACTTT.

V is TRBV14 and J is TRBJ1-1; the D is unclear. The CDR3 runs 13 residues. V was cut by 3 bases and J by 6 bases, with 11 bases left in between. The germline V gene has CDR1 SGHDN and CDR2 FVKESK. CDR3 residues: CASSQFTLSEAFF. The CDR3 DNA reads TGTGCCAGCAGCCAGTTCACATTATCTGAAGCTTTCTTT.

V gene TRBV6-5 combines with J gene TRBJ1-6; D remains unclear. Trimming pared 2 bases from V and 7 bases from J, leaving 9 bases between. This CDR3 is 14 amino acids long. Germline CDR1 and CDR2: MNHEY and SVGAGI. The CDR3 sequence: CASSYGVGNSPLHF. In nucleotides, the CDR3 is TGTGCCAGCAGTTACGGGGTGGGCAATTCACCCCTCCACTTT.

J is TRBJ1-2 and V is TRBV6-4; D is perhaps TRBD1 (5 bases). Germline V gene sequence: CDR1 MRHNA, CDR2 SNTAGT. With 1 base removed from V and 3 bases from J, the gap between germline ends came to 15 bases. The CDR3 runs to 16 residues. The CDR3 loop reads CASSDWGEEGDYGYTF. The CDR3 DNA sequence: TGTGCCAGCAGTGACTGGGGCGAGGAAGGGGACTATGGCTACACCTTC.

The chain carries TRBV7-9 and TRBJ2-1; TRBD1 is a possible D gene (5 bases). CDR1 and CDR2 (germline): SEHNR, FQNEAQ (reference sequence). The CDR3 length is 11 residues. V lost 1 base and J lost 12, with 7 bases in between. CDR3 nucleotides: TGTGCCAGCAGCTTAGTTGGGGCGCAGTTCTTC. It codes for CASSLVGAQFF.

This clone has a single count. CDR3 in amino acids: CASGGTRVDGYTF. The CDR3 DNA reads TGTGCCAGCGGAGGGACAAGGGTCGATGGCTACACCTTC. The genes are TRBV6-5 and TRBJ1-2; perhaps TRBD1 as D (6 bases). The CDR3 has 13 residues. V was pared by 8 bases and J by 6 bases, with 16 bases between. Germline V lookup: CDR1 MNHEY, CDR2 SVGAGI.

V is TRBV19 and J is TRBJ2-5; possible D gene TRBD1, 6 bases. Germline CDR1 is LNHDA and CDR2 is SQIVND (reference sequence). V was trimmed by 8 bases and J by 1 base, leaving 20 bases between them. CDR3 length: 16 residues. The CDR3 protein is CASSFRGRGLQETQYF. CDR3 sequence (DNA): TGTGCCAGTTCCTTCAGGGGAAGAGGGCTCCAAGAGACCCAGTACTTC.

The V and J genes are TRBV2 and TRBJ2-4; D may match TRBD1 or TRBD2 (7 bases each). The germline V and J ends were trimmed by 6 bases and 8 bases, with 17 bases remaining between them. Germline-derived CDR1 and CDR2 are SNHLY and FYNNEI. The CDR3 covers 14 residues. This CDR3 reads CASSSQGGGYIQYF. In nucleotides, the CDR3 is TGTGCCAGCAGCTCCCAGGGGGGGGGTTACATTCAGTACTTC.

The chain uses TRBV9 and TRBJ2-2, with TRBD2 identical over 8 bases. The V and J ends lost 0 bases and 4 bases, in that order; junction bases with no gene match: 2. The germline gives CDR1 SGDLS, CDR2 YYNGEE. This CDR3 spans 15 amino acids. DNA of the CDR3: TGTGCCAGCAGCGTAGGCGGGGGGAGCACCGGGGAGCTGTTTTTT. Its translation is CASSVGGGSTGELFF.

The gene calls are TRBV18 and TRBJ1-1, with 7 bases identical to TRBD1. The germline gives CDR1 KGHSH, CDR2 LQKENI. V lost 0 bases and J lost 3; bases outside the gene matches: 4. CDR3 size: 15 residues. CDR3 protein: CASSPPDRAHTEAFF. The DNA for the CDR3 is TGTGCCAGCTCACCACCCGACAGGGCACACACTGAAGCTTTCTTT.